This T cell receptor (beta chain) was sequenced in a study of T cells expressing NK-cell markers (dated by TCRdb to 2020 to 2021). About the investigation overall: In sorted CD3+CD56+NKG2C+, CD3+CD56+NKG2C- and CD3+CD56-NKG2C+ T-cell subsets from several donors, TCR beta-chain repertoires were profiled. Seven of the eight sequenced donors were HCMV-seropositive and one was HCMV-seronegative. All eight donors whose samples were sequenced were randomly selected healthy volunteers, three of them men and five women. The libraries were sequenced on Illumina HiSeq 2000/2500, MiSeq or NextSeq, producing 2 x 150 bp reads. Beyond this particular receptor, the publication reports: Whether the expanded NKG2C-expressing T cell clones were specific for HCMV antigens was left unclear. For roughly 6 donors, the dominant CD3+CD56+NKG2C+ clonotypes were among the top 10 CD8+ clonotypes and accounted for about 1.0-7.0% of CD8+ T cells. Those dominant clonotypes were again the most abundant among CD3+CD56-NKG2C+ cells in a handful of donors, at roughly 25-65%.

According to the germline V gene, CDR1 reads ENHRY and CDR2 reads SYGVKD. From the cysteine through the phenylalanine, the CDR3 covers 15 amino acids. The DNA sequence is not available. In regard to this clonotype: This receptor's antigen is unknown.

A commercial ELISA kit detecting HCMV-specific IgG in serum was used to determine HCMV serostatus. Ficoll density gradient centrifugation was used to isolate peripheral blood mononuclear cells from blood. Sequencing was carried out with an Illumina HiSeq 2000. TCR beta cDNA libraries were prepared using 5'RACE template switching, which introduced a universal primer site and unique molecular identifiers. Synthesis of cDNA was primed from the TCR beta constant segment and was followed by two consecutive PCR amplification steps. The authors processed their data as follows. MIGEC handled demultiplexing of the reads and grouping by UMI, while MiTCR was used to assemble and quantify clonotypes. Only TCR cDNA sequences supported by at least two reads were kept to exclude erroneous sequences. The tcR package was used for downstream repertoire analysis, and clonotypes were matched between fractions using CDR3 nucleotide sequence together with V segment. Antigen specificity was annotated against VDJdb with VDJmatch, allowing one amino acid substitution in CDR3. TCRdb reprocessed the reads and provides one entry for every CDR3 protein sequence; no DNA is given. TCRdb's processing, not the authors' own work, is the source of the V and J calls. This sample's clone table shows roughly 450,000 distinct CDR3 sequences. The biggest ten clones account for 1.4% to 1.5% of the sample.

The chain joins TRBV10-3 to TRBJ2-1; TCRdb designates TRBD1, a call that cannot be tested without DNA. Sequenced material: blood T cells: a sorted CD56 or NKG2C T cell subset, CD4+ or CD8+ T cells, or bulk PBMC T cells (not recorded which). The TCR sequence derives from a woman in her forties or fifties in good health. Donor details come from another sample of the same person, matched by shared clones. The CDR3 is CAISEPGQGSSEQFF.